The sequence of this TCR beta chain was determined in a study of graft-versus-host responses after intestinal transplantation. Study background: Transplants were multivisceral, liver-intestinal, or isolated intestinal. Recipients across the board were started on anti-thymocyte globulin induction, then kept on tacrolimus and steroids for approximately three years.

Here immunoSEQ multiplex PCR was the method, and the copy in TCRdb shows in-frame clones only, minus some. The data contain tens of thousands of clones, about 89% of them seen just once; the ten biggest clones take up 5% to 7%. Study-wide findings and caveats: Allografts from individuals with graft-donor T cell macrochimerism displayed high graft-versus-host to host-versus-graft clonal ratios. GvH clones detected in recipient marrow included some appearing first in ileum or blood.

V shed 1 base, J shed 7 bases, and the junction held 7 bases outside the gene matches. The germline CDR1 and CDR2 sequences are MGHRA and YSYEKL. This CDR3 comprises 16 residues. On this clone itself: Its specificity is not known.

The specimen comprised PBMCs, sampled 650 to 680 days after intestinal transplant. The origin of this receptor is a human patient who received an intestinal transplant, so some T cells may come from the graft donor. The J gene is TRBJ1-6, the V gene TRBV4-1, with 7 bases that match TRBD1. The CDR3 reads CASSQGGGGINSPLHF. CDR3 DNA sequence: TGCGCCAGCAGCCAAGGGGGAGGGGGCATAAATTCACCCCTCCACTTT.